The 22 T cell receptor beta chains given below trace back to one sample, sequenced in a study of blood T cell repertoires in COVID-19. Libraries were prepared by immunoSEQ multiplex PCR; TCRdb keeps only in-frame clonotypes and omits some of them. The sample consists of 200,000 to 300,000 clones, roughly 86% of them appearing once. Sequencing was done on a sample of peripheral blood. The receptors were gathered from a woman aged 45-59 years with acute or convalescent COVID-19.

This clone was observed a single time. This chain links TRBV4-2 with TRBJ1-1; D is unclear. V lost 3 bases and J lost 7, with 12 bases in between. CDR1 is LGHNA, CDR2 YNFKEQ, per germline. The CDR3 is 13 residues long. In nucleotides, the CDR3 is TGTGCCAGCAGCCATCAACCACAGTATGAAGCTTTCTTT. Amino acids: CASSHQPQYEAFF.

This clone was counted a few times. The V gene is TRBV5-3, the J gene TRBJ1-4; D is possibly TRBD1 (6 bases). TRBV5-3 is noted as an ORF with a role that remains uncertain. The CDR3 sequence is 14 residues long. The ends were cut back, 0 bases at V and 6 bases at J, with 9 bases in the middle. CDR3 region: CARSLDRADEKLFF. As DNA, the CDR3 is TGTGCCAGAAGCTTGGACAGGGCTGATGAAAAACTGTTTTTT.

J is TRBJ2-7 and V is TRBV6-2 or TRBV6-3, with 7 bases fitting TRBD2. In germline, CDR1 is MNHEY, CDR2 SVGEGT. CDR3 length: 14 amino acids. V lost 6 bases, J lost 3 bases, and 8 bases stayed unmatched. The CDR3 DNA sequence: TGTGCCAGCAGCCTTCTTCGCGGGGGCTACGAGCAGTACTTC. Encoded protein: CASSLLRGGYEQYF.

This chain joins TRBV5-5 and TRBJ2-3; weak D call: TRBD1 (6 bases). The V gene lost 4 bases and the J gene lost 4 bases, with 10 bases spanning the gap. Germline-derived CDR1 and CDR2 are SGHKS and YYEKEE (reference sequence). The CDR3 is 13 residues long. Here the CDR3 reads CASSPKGADTQYF. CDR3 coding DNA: TGTGCCAGCAGCCCTAAGGGGGCAGATACGCAGTATTTT.

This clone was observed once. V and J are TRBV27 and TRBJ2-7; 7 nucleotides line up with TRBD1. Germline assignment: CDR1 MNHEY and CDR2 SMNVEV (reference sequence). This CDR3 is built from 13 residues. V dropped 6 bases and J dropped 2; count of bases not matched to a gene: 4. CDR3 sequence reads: CASRDRATYEQYF. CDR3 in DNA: TGTGCCAGCAGAGACAGGGCGACCTACGAGCAGTACTTC.

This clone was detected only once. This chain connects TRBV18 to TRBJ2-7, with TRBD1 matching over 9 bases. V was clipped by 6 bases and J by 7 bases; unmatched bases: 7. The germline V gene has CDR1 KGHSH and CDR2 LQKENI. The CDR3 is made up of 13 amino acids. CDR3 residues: CASSTRQGEEQYF. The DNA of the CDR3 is TGTGCCAGCTCGACCCGACAGGGGGAAGAGCAGTACTTC.

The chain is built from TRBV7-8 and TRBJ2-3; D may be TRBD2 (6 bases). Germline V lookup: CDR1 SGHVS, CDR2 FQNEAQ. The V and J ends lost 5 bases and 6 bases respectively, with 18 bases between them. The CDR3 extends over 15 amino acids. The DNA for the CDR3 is TGTGCCAGCAGCCCGCCGGGAGAGGGTGTGGATACGCAGTATTTT. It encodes CASSPPGEGVDTQYF.

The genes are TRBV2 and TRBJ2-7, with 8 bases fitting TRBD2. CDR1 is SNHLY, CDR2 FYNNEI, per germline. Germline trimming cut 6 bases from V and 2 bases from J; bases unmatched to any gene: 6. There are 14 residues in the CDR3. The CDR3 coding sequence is TGTGCCAGCAGCGTAGCGGGACAAACCTACGAGCAGTACTTC. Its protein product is CASSVAGQTYEQYF.

CDR3 residues: CASSQSSTGYSGNTIYF. CDR3 sequence (DNA): TGTGCCAGCAGCCAATCCTCTACAGGCTACTCTGGAAACACCATATATTTT. V is TRBV4-2 and J is TRBJ1-3, with D perhaps TRBD1 (5 bases). V was clipped by 2 bases and J by 0 bases, with 14 bases between them. This CDR3 spans 17 amino acids. Germline V gene lookup returns CDR1 LGHNA and CDR2 YNFKEQ.

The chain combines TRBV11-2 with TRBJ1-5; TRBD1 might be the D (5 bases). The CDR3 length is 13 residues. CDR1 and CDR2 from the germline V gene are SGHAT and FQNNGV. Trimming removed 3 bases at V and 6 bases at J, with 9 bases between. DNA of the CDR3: TGTGCCAGCAGCTTGCAGGGCGGTCAGCCCCAGCATTTT. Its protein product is CASSLQGGQPQHF.

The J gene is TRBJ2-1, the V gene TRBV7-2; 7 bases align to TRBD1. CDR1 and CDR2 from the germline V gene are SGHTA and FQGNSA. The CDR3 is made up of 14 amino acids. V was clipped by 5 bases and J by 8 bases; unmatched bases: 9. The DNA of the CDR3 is TGTGCCAGCAGCCCCCGACAGGGATCTGATGAGCAGTTCTTC. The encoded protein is CASSPRQGSDEQFF. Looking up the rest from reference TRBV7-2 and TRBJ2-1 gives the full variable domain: GAGVSQSPSNKVTEKGKDVELRCDPISGHTALYWYRQSLGQGLEFLIYFQGNSAPDKSGLPSDRFSAERTGGSVSTLTIQRTQQEDSAVYLCASSPRQGSDEQFFGPGTRLTVL.

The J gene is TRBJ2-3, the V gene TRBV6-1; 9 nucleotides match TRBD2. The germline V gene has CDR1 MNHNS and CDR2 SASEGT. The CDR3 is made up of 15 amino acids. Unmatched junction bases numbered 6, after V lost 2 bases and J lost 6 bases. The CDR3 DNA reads TGTGCCAGCAGTGAAACGCCTAGCGGGATGGATACGCAGTATTTT. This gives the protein CASSETPSGMDTQYF.

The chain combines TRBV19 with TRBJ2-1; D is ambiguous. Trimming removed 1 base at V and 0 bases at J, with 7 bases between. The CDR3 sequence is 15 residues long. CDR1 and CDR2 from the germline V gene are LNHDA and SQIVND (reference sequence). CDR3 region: CASSIGFSSYNEQFF. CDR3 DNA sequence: TGTGCCAGTAGTATAGGTTTTAGCTCCTACAATGAGCAGTTCTTC.

The CDR3 here is CASSLTAGGTYEQYF. The CDR3 DNA reads TGTGCCAGCAGCTTAACGGCAGGGGGGACCTACGAGCAGTACTTC. The chain carries TRBV7-3 and TRBJ2-7; tentatively, D is TRBD1 (7 bases). CDR3 size: 15 residues. The ends were cut back, 0 bases at V and 2 bases at J, with 11 bases in the middle. In germline, CDR1 is SGHTA, CDR2 FQGTGA.

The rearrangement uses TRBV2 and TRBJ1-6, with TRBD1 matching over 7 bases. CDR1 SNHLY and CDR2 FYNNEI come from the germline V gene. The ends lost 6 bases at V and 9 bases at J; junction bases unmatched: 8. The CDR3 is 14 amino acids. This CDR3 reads CASRATGRGSPLHF. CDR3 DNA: TGTGCCAGCAGGGCGACAGGGAGAGGTTCACCCCTCCACTTT.

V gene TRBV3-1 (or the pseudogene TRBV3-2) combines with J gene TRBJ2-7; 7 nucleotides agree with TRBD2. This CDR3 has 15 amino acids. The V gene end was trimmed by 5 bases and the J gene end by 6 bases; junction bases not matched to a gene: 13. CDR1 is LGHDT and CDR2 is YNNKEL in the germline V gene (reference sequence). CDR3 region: CASSYPSGGWGEQYF. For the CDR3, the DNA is TGTGCCAGCAGCTATCCTAGCGGAGGCTGGGGCGAGCAGTACTTC.

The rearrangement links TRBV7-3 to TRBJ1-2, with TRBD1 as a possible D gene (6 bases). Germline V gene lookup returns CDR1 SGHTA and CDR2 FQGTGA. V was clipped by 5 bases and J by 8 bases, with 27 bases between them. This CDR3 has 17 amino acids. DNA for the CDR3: TGTGCCAGCAGCCCTATCGACCGGGACAAAAAAGGCGGAGGCTACACCTTC. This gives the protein CASSPIDRDKKGGGYTF. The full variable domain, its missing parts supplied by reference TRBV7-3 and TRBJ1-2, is GAGVSQTPSNKVTEKGKYVELRCDPISGHTALYWYRQSLGQGPEFLIYFQGTGAADDSGLPNDRFFAVRPEGSVSTLKIQRTERGDSAVYLCASSPIDRDKKGGGYTFGSGTRLTVV.

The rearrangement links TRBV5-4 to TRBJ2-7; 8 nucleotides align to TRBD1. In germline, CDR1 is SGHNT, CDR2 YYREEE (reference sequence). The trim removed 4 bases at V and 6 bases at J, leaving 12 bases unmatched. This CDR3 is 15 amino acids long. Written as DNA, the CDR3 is TGTGCCAGCAGCAGTATCGGACAGGGCAGAGGCGAGCAGTACTTC. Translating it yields CASSSIGQGRGEQYF.

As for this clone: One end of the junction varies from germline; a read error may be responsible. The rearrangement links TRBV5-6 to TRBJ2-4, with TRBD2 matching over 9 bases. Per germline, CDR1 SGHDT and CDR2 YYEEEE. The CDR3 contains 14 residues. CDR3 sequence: CASSLGGGANIQYF. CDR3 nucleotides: TGCGCCAGCAGCTTGGGCGGGGGGGCCAACATTCAGTACTTC.

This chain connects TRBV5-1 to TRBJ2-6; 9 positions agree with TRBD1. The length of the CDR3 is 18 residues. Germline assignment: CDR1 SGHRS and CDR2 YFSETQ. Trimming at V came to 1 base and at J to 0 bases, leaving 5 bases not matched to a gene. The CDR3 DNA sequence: TGCGCCAGCAGCTTGTCGGGGACAGGGTCCTCTGGGGCCAACGTCCTGACTTTC. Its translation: CASSLSGTGSSGANVLTF.

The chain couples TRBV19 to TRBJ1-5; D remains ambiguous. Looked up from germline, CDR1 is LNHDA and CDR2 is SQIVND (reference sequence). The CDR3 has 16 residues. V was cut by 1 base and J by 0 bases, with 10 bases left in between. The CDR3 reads CASSIVTGNSNQPQHF. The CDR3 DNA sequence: TGTGCCAGTAGTATAGTAACGGGTAATAGCAATCAGCCCCAGCATTTT.

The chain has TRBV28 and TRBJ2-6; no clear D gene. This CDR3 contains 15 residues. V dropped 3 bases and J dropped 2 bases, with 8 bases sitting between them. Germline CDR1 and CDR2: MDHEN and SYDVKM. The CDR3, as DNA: TGTGCCAGCAGTTTCCTTCTTGCTGGGGCCAACGTCCTGACTTTC. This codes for CASSFLLAGANVLTF.